These T cell receptor beta chains were read from a single sample in a study of a mutant IDH1 vaccine in newly diagnosed glioma. The antigens for these receptors are not known. Profiling relied on immunoSEQ multiplex PCR, and the TCRdb table lists in-frame clones only, not all of them. The sample yields around 69,000 clones, about 88% seen once. Source: PBMCs, taken from a glioma patient whose treatment included an IDH1 peptide vaccine. The receptors shown here come from a man aged 30 to 39 with glioma. Both conserved end residues are part of each CDR3. Each record gives: V gene, J gene, clone size, D gene, CDR3 length, CDR3 DNA, CDR3 protein. A D gene is named only where the DNA matches it firmly. Only some rows state a clone size, as once, few, many or a class for expanded clones.

V gene: TRBV4-1; J gene: TRBJ1-2; clone size: -; D gene: -; CDR3 length: 15; CDR3 DNA: TGCGCCAGCAGCCAGGTATTGTCGAGATTAGTTGGCTACACCTTC; CDR3 protein: CASSQVLSRLVGYTF
V gene: TRBV6-1; J gene: TRBJ1-4; clone size: -; D gene: -; CDR3 length: 14; CDR3 DNA: TGTGCCAGCAGTGGGGGCAGCACTAATGAAAAACTGTTTTTT; CDR3 protein: CASSGGSTNEKLFF
V gene: TRBV5-1; J gene: TRBJ2-5; clone size: -; D gene: TRBD2; CDR3 length: 14; CDR3 DNA: TGCGCCAGCAGACTAGCGGGAGGGTTAGAGACCCAGTACTTC; CDR3 protein: CASRLAGGLETQYF
V gene: TRBV5-4; J gene: TRBJ1-2; clone size: -; D gene: TRBD1; CDR3 length: 15; CDR3 DNA: TGTGCCAGCAGCCCCGGACAGGGGGTATTAGATGGCTACACCTTC; CDR3 protein: CASSPGQGVLDGYTF
V gene: TRBV7-9; J gene: TRBJ2-7; clone size: -; D gene: -; CDR3 length: 12; CDR3 DNA: TGTGCCAGCAGCTTAACCAACAGAGAGCAGTACTTC; CDR3 protein: CASSLTNREQYF
V gene: TRBV25-1; J gene: TRBJ2-3; clone size: -; D gene: -; CDR3 length: 15; CDR3 DNA: TGTGCCAGCAGTGAATACGGGGGGCGTACAGATACGCAGTATTTT; CDR3 protein: CASSEYGGRTDTQYF
V gene: TRBV5-1; J gene: TRBJ2-5; clone size: -; D gene: -; CDR3 length: 14; CDR3 DNA: TGCGCCAGCAGGGAGAGGGTCGGACAAGAGACCCAGTACTTC; CDR3 protein: CASRERVGQETQYF
V gene: TRBV6-1; J gene: TRBJ2-7; clone size: -; D gene: -; CDR3 length: 15; CDR3 DNA: TGTGCCAGCAGGACCCGGGGCAGGGGTGGGTACGAGCAGTACTTC; CDR3 protein: CASRTRGRGGYEQYF
V gene: TRBV27; J gene: TRBJ2-7; clone size: -; D gene: -; CDR3 length: 14; CDR3 DNA: TGTGCCAGCAGTTTAGGGCCTTTGAGCTACGAGCAGTACTTC; CDR3 protein: CASSLGPLSYEQYF
V gene: TRBV27; J gene: TRBJ2-2; clone size: once; D gene: -; CDR3 length: 13; CDR3 DNA: TGTGCCAGCAGTCAACAGGGCACCGGGGAGCTGTTTTTT; CDR3 protein: CASSQQGTGELFF
V gene: TRBV7-9; J gene: TRBJ1-4; clone size: -; D gene: TRBD1; CDR3 length: 16; CDR3 DNA: TGTGCCAGCAGCCTCCAGGGACAGGGTGGGAATGAAAAACTGTTTTTT; CDR3 protein: CASSLQGQGGNEKLFF
V gene: TRBV6-6; J gene: TRBJ2-7; clone size: -; D gene: -; CDR3 length: 14; CDR3 DNA: TGTGCCAGCAGTTACTCGTCCAGGACTTACGAGCAGTACTTC; CDR3 protein: CASSYSSRTYEQYF
V gene: TRBV19; J gene: TRBJ1-1; clone size: -; D gene: TRBD1; CDR3 length: 14; CDR3 DNA: TGTGCCAGTAGTATGGTAGGTGGGACAGGGGAAGCTTTCTTT; CDR3 protein: CASSMVGGTGEAFF
V gene: TRBV11-2; J gene: TRBJ1-4; clone size: -; D gene: -; CDR3 length: 15; CDR3 DNA: TGTGCCAGCAGCTTACTCGGGACGGACACAGAAAAACTGTTTTTT; CDR3 protein: CASSLLGTDTEKLFF
V gene: TRBV25-1; J gene: TRBJ2-6; clone size: -; D gene: -; CDR3 length: 12; CDR3 DNA: TGTGCCAGCAGAGCCGGGGCCAACGTCCTGACTTTC; CDR3 protein: CASRAGANVLTF
V gene: TRBV2; J gene: TRBJ1-3; clone size: -; D gene: -; CDR3 length: 16; CDR3 DNA: TGTGCCAGCAGTGAACTCGGAGGGACGCAGGGAAACACCATATATTTT; CDR3 protein: CASSELGGTQGNTIYF
V gene: TRBV19; J gene: TRBJ2-3; clone size: -; D gene: -; CDR3 length: 15; CDR3 DNA: TGTGCCAGTAGTACCCAGGACAGAAGCACAGATACGCAGTATTTT; CDR3 protein: CASSTQDRSTDTQYF
V gene: TRBV9; J gene: TRBJ2-1; clone size: -; D gene: TRBD2; CDR3 length: 15; CDR3 DNA: TGTGCCAGCAGCCCCGCGGGAGCGGTGACGAATGAGCAGTTCTTC; CDR3 protein: CASSPAGAVTNEQFF
V gene: TRBV28; J gene: TRBJ1-2; clone size: -; D gene: TRBD1; CDR3 length: 15; CDR3 DNA: TGTGCCAGCAGGACCTACAGGGGTCCCCCCTATGGCTACACCTTC; CDR3 protein: CASRTYRGPPYGYTF
V gene: TRBV29-1; J gene: TRBJ1-2; clone size: -; D gene: -; CDR3 length: 13; CDR3 DNA: TGCAGCGTGCCCAACAGGGCCGACTATGGCTACACCTTC; CDR3 protein: CSVPNRADYGYTF
V gene: TRBV19; J gene: TRBJ2-7; clone size: -; D gene: -; CDR3 length: 12; CDR3 DNA: TGTGCCAGTAGTATGGGAGGTTACGAGCAGTACTTC; CDR3 protein: CASSMGGYEQYF
V gene: TRBV5-5; J gene: TRBJ1-2; clone size: -; D gene: -; CDR3 length: 14; CDR3 DNA: TGTGCCAGCAGGGATGGACAGCAGAACTATGGCTACACCTTC; CDR3 protein: CASRDGQQNYGYTF
V gene: TRBV11-2; J gene: TRBJ2-7; clone size: -; D gene: -; CDR3 length: 13; CDR3 DNA: TGTGCCAGCAGCTTGGGGGACTCCTACGAGCAGTACTTC; CDR3 protein: CASSLGDSYEQYF
V gene: TRBV2; J gene: TRBJ2-7; clone size: -; D gene: -; CDR3 length: 11; CDR3 DNA: TGTGCCAGCAGTGGCGGACACGGGCAGTACTTC; CDR3 protein: CASSGGHGQYF
V gene: TRBV7-2; J gene: TRBJ2-1; clone size: -; D gene: -; CDR3 length: 16; CDR3 DNA: TGTGCCAGCAGCTTAGAGGTAGCGGTCTCCTACAATGAGCAGTTCTTC; CDR3 protein: CASSLEVAVSYNEQFF
V gene: TRBV27; J gene: TRBJ1-1; clone size: once; D gene: -; CDR3 length: 13; CDR3 DNA: TGTGCCAGCAGGCCTCGGGGGTTCACTGAAGCTTTCTTT; CDR3 protein: CASRPRGFTEAFF
V gene: TRBV6-1; J gene: TRBJ2-7; clone size: -; D gene: -; CDR3 length: 12; CDR3 DNA: TGTGCCAGCAGTCCGCGTAATAACGAGCAGTACTTC; CDR3 protein: CASSPRNNEQYF
V gene: TRBV11-3; J gene: TRBJ2-3; clone size: -; D gene: -; CDR3 length: 13; CDR3 DNA: TGTGCCAGCAGCTCAGGTGTAGTCGTACAATTTGTTTTT; CDR3 protein: CASSSGVVVQFVF
V gene: TRBV5-3; J gene: TRBJ1-4; clone size: -; D gene: TRBD1; CDR3 length: 15; CDR3 DNA: TGTGCCAGAAGCAGAACAGGGGGTTCTAATGAAAAACTGTTTTTT; CDR3 protein: CARSRTGGSNEKLFF
V gene: TRBV6-4; J gene: TRBJ2-7; clone size: -; D gene: TRBD2; CDR3 length: 16; CDR3 DNA: TGTGCCAGCAGTGAGTCCGGGGGGGCCTCCCCCTACGAGCAGTACTTC; CDR3 protein: CASSESGGASPYEQYF